The source of this T cell receptor (beta chain) is a study of blood T cell repertoires in COVID-19. About the research overall: Acute and convalescent COVID-19 samples came from the United States, Italy and Spain.

The repertoire was sequenced with immunoSEQ multiplex PCR; TCRdb's copy has only in-frame clones and lacks some. Of approximately 54,000 clones listed, over 75% are singletons. Unmatched junction bases numbered 7, after V lost 1 base and J lost 7 bases. This CDR3 spans 15 amino acids. The V gene's germline CDR1 is SEHNR and CDR2 FQNEAQ (reference sequence). Sequencing was carried out using peripheral blood. V is TRBV7-9 and J is TRBJ1-2, with 9 positions matching TRBD1. The source of this sequence is a woman between 35 and 50 years old with active COVID-19. CDR3 in DNA: TGTGCCAGCAGCTTAGTGGACAGGGGACTAGGTGGCTACACCTTC. As protein: CASSLVDRGLGGYTF.